A few counts support the clone carrying this T cell receptor (beta chain). The data derive from a study of response to subunit inactivated influenza vaccine. TCRdb re-called the RT-PCR reads through MiXCR, storing one row per CDR3 protein. The sample has about 570,000 distinct CDR3 sequences; about 11% are singletons. Germline V gene lookup returns CDR1 ENHRY and CDR2 SYGVKD. This CDR3 comprises 15 residues. Trimming took off 8 bases at V and 6 bases at J, with 19 bases between the two ends. These data were likewise used in another study, on T cells expressing NK-cell markers. This second study says: 5'RACE template switching with UMIs generated TCR beta cDNA. From sorted CD3+CD56+NKG2C+, CD3+CD56+NKG2C- and CD3+CD56-NKG2C+ T cells came the TCR beta repertoires. With respect to HCMV, most of the eight sequenced donors were seropositive, and one was seronegative. Four of the donors also had these clonotypes leading their CD3+CD56-NKG2C+ fraction.

The V gene is TRBV10-3, the J gene TRBJ2-2; tentatively, D is TRBD2 (6 bases). The source material was PBMCs from blood, sampled on the day of vaccination. The source is a man between 45 and 60 years old who received an inactivated influenza vaccine. The CDR3 loop is CAIGESTSPAGELFF. As DNA, the CDR3 is TGTGCCATCGGGGAATCGACTAGTCCGGCCGGGGAGCTGTTTTTT.